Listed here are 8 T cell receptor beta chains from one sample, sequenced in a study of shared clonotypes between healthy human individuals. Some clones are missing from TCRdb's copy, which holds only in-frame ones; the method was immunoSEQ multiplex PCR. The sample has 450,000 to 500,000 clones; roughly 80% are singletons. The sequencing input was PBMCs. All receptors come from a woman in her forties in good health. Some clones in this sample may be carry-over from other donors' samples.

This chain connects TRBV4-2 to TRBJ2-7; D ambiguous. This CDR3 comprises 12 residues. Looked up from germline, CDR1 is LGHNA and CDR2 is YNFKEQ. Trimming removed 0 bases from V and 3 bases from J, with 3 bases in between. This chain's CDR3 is CASSQENYEQYF. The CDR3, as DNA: TGTGCCAGCAGCCAAGAAAACTACGAGCAGTACTTC.

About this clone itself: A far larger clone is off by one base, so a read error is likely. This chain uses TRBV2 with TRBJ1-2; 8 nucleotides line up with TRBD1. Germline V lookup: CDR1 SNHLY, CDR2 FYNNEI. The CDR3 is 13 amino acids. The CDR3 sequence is CARTGTGSSGHTF. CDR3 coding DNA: TGTGCCAGAACCGGGACAGGAAGTTCTGGCCACACCTTC. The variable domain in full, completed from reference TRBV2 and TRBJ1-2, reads EPEVTQTPSHQVTQMGQEVILRCVPISNHLYFYWYRQILGQKVEFLVSFYNNEISEKSEIFDDQFSVERPDGSNFTLKIRSTKLEDSAMYFCARTGTGSSGHTFGSGTRLTVV.

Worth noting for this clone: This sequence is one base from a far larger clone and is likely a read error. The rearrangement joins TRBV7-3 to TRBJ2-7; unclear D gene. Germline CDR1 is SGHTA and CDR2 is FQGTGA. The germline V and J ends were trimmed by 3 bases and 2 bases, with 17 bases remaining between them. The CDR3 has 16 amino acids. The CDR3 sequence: CASSFPQKGMTYEQYF. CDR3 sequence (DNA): TGTGCCAGCAGCTTCCCGCAGAAGGGAATGACCTACGAGCAGTACTTC.

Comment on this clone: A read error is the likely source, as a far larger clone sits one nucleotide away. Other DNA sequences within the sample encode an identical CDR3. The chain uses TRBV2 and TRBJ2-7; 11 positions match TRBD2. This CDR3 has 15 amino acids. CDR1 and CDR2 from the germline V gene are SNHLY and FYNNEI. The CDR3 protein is CASTPRLAGPYEQYF. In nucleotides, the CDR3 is TGTGCCAGCACCCCCCGACTAGCGGGACCCTACGAGCAGTACTTT.

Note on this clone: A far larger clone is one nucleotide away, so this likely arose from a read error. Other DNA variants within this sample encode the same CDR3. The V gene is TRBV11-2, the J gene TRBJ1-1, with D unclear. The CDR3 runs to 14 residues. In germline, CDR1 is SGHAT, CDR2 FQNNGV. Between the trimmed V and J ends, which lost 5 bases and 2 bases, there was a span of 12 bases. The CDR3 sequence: CASSAGTANTEAFF. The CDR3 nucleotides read TGTGCCAGCAGCGCCGGTACAGCTAACACTGAAGCTTTCTTT.

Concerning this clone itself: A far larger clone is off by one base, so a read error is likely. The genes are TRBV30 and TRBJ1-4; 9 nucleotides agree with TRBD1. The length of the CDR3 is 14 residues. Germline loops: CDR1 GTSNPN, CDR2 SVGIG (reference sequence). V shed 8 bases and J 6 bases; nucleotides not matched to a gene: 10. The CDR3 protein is CARDDRTGDEKLFF. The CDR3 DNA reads TGTGCCCGGGATGACCGGACAGGGGATGAAAAACTGTTTTTT.

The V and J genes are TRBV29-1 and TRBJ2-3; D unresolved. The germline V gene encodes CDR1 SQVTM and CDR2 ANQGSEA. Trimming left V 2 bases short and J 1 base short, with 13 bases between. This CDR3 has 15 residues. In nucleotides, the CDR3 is TGCAGCGTTGAATACTATCCTACCCGCACAGATACGCAGTATTTT. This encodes CSVEYYPTRTDTQYF.

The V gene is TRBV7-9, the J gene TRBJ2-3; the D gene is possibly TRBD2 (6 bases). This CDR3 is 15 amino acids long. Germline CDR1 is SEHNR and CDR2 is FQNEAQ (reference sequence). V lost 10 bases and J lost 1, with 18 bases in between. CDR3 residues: CATNPGRGRTDTQYF. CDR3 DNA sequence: TGTGCCACCAACCCGGGGCGGGGTCGCACAGATACGCAGTATTTT.